The subject of this entry is one TCR beta chain. Recruits, aged roughly 18 to 90 years, lived in 24 US areas. Assignments of participants to cohorts depended upon their own reported clinical history. Study processing details: By means of reference gene primer amplification, nucleated cell counts were estimated. Here immunoSEQ multiplex PCR was the method, and the copy in TCRdb shows in-frame clones only, minus some. Clonal size and the V and J genes are those of that table, whereas D and trimming came from the DNA. The sample records a few hundred thousand clones, 90% being singletons. This sample was included in a study of blood T cell repertoires in COVID-19. The CDR3 has 15 amino acids. Trimming shortened V by 6 bases and J by 0 bases, and 9 bases separated the two germline ends. Germline V gene lookup returns CDR1 MRHNA and CDR2 SNTAGT.

The chain is built from TRBV6-4 and TRBJ1-6; no definite D call. The receptor was derived from a man aged 18-30 years who had recovered from COVID-19. The source material was PBMCs or T cells enriched from blood (not recorded which). The CDR3 spells CASRTESSYNSPLHF. The CDR3 DNA follows: TGTGCCAGCAGAACAGAGAGCTCCTATAATTCACCCCTCCACTTT.